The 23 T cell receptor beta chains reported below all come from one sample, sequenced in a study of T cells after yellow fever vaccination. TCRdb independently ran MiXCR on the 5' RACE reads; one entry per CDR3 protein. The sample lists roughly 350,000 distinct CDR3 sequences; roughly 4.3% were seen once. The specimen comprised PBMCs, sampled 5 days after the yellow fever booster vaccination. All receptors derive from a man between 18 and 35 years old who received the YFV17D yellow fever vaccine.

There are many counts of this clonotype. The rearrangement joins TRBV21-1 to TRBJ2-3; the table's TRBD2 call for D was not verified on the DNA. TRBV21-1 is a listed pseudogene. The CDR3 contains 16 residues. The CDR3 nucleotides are TGTGCCAGCAGCCCCCGACTAGCGGGGGGCTCGGATACGCAGTATTTT. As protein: CASSPRLAGGSDTQYF.

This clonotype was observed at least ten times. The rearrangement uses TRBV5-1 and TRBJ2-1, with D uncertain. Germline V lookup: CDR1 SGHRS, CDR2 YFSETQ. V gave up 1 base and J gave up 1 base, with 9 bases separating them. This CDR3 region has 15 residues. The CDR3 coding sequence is TGCGCCAGCAGCTTGAGCCCCCCTTCCTACAATGAGCAGTTCTTC. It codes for CASSLSPPSYNEQFF.

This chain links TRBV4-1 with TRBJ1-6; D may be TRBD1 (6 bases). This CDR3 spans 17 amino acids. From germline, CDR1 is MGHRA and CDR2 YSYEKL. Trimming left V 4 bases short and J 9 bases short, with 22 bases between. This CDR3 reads CASSPKDAAGVRSPLHF. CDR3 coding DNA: TGCGCCAGCAGCCCAAAAGATGCGGCAGGGGTTCGTTCACCCCTCCACTTT.

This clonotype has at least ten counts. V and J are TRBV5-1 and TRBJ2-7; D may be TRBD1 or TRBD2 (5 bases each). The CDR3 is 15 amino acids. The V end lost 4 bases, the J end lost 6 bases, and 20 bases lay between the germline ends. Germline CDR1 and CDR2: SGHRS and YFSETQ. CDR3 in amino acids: CASSAFGAGETEQYV. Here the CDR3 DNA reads TGCGCCAGCAGCGCCTTCGGGGCGGGTGAGACCGAGCAGTACGTC.

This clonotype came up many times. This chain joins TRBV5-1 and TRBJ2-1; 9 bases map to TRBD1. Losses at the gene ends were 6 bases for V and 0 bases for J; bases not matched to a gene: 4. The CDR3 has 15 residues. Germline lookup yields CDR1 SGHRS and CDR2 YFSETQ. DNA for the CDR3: TGCGCCAGCAAATGGACAGGGGCCTCCTACAATGAGCAGTTCTTC. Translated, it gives CASKWTGASYNEQFF.

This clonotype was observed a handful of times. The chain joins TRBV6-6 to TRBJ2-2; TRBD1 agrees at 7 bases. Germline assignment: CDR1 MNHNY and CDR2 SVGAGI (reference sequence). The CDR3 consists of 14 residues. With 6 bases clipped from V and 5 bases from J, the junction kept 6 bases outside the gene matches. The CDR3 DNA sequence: TGTGCCAGCAGCCCGGACAGGCTTACCGGGGAGCTGTTTTTT. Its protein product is CASSPDRLTGELFF.

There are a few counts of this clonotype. CDR3 sequence reads: CSAPSGVYEQYF. The CDR3 DNA reads TGCAGTGCTCCTAGTGGGGTCTACGAGCAGTACTTC. The chain has TRBV20-1 and TRBJ2-7; D gene ambiguous. Germline-derived CDR1 and CDR2 are DFQATT and SNEGSKA (reference sequence). This CDR3 is built from 12 residues. The V and J ends lost 5 bases and 3 bases respectively, with 11 bases between them.

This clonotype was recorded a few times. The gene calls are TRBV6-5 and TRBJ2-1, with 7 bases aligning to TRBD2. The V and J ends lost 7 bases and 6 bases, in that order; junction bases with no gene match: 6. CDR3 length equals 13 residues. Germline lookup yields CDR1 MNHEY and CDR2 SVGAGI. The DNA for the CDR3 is TGTGCCAGCAAGTTTCCGGGGGGCAATGAGCAGTTCTTC. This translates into CASKFPGGNEQFF.

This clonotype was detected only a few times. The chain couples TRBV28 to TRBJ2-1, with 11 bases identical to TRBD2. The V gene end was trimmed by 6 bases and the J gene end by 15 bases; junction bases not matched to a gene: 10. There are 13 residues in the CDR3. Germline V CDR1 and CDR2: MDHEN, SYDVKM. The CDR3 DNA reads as TGTGCCAGCAGGACTAGCGGGGTGAGTTGGCGGTTCTTC. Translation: CASRTSGVSWRFF.

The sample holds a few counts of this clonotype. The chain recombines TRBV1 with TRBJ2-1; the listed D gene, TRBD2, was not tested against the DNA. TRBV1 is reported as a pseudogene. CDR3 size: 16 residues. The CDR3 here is CTSSQDKASGGREQFF. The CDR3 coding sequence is TGCACCAGCAGCCAAGATAAGGCTAGCGGGGGGCGTGAGCAGTTCTTC.

CDR3 region: CASSYRRGGHRSTGELFF. CDR3 coding DNA: TGTGCCAGCAGTTATCGGCGCGGGGGCCATAGATCCACCGGGGAGCTGTTTTTT. The V gene is TRBV6-6, the J gene TRBJ2-2, with D maybe TRBD2 (7 bases). The length of the CDR3 is 18 residues. Germline lookup yields CDR1 MNHNY and CDR2 SVGAGI (reference sequence). Trimming left V 3 bases short and J 4 bases short, with 21 bases between.

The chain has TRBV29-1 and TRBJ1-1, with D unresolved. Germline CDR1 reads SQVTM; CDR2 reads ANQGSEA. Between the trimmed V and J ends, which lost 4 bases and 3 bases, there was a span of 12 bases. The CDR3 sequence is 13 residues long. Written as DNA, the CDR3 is TGCAGCGTTGGTAGGGAGGTCGACACTGAAGCTTTCTTT. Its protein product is CSVGREVDTEAFF. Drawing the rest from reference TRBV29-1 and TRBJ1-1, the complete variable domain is SAVISQKPSRDICQRGTSLTIQCQVDSQVTMMFWYRQQPGQSLTLIATANQGSEATYESGFVIDKFPISRPNLTFSTLTVSNMSPEDSSIYLCSVGREVDTEAFFGQGTRLTVV.

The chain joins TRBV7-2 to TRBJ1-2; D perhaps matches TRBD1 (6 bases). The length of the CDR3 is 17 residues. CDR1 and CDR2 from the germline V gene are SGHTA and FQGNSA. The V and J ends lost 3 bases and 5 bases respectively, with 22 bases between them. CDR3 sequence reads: CASSFTRYGGLRYGYTF. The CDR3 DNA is TGTGCCAGCAGCTTTACTAGATATGGGGGGCTGAGGTATGGCTACACCTTC. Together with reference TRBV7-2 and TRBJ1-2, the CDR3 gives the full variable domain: GAGVSQSPSNKVTEKGKDVELRCDPISGHTALYWYRQSLGQGLEFLIYFQGNSAPDKSGLPSDRFSAERTGGSVSTLTIQRTQQEDSAVYLCASSFTRYGGLRYGYTFGSGTRLTVV.

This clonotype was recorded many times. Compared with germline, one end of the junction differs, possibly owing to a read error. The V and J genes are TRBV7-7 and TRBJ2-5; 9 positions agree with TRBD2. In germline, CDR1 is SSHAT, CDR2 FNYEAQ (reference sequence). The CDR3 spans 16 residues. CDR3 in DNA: TGTGCTAGCAGCTTAGGTGTTAGCGGGGGACAAGAGACCCAGTACTTC. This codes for CASSLGVSGGQETQYF.

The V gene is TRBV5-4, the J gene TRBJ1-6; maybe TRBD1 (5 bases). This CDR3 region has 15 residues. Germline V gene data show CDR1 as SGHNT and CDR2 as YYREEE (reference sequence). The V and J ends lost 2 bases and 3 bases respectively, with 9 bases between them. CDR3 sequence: CASSFLTDYNSPLHF. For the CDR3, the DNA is TGTGCCAGCAGCTTCCTGACAGACTATAATTCACCCCTCCACTTT.

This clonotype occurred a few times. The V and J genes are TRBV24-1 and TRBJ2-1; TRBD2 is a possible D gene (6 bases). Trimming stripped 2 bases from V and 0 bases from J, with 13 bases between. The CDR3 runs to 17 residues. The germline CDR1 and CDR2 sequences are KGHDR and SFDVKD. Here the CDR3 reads CATSDSGGPLSYNEQFF. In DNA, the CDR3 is TGTGCCACCAGTGATTCCGGGGGTCCACTCTCCTACAATGAGCAGTTCTTC.

The CDR3 coding sequence is TGTGCCACCAGTGAAACAAATAACTATGGCTACACCTTC. Its translation is CATSETNNYGYTF. This chain uses TRBV24-1 with TRBJ1-2; no clear D. V gave up 4 bases and J gave up 1 base, with 6 bases separating them. This CDR3 has 13 amino acids. The germline CDR1 and CDR2 sequences are KGHDR and SFDVKD.

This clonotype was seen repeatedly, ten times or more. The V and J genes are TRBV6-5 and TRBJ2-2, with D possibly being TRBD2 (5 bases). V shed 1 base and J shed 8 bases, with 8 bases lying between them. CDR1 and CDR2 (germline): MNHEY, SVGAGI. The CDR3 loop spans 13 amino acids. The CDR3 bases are TGTGCCAGCAGTTACTACTCGGGAGGGGAGCTGTTTTTT. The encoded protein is CASSYYSGGELFF.

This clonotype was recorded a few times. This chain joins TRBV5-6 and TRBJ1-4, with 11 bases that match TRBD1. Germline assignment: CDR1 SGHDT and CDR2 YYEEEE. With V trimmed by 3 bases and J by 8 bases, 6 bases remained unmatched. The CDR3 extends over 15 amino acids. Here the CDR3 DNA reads TGTGCCAGCAGCTCAGGACAGGGGGCAGGAGAAAAACTGTTTTTT. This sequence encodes CASSSGQGAGEKLFF.

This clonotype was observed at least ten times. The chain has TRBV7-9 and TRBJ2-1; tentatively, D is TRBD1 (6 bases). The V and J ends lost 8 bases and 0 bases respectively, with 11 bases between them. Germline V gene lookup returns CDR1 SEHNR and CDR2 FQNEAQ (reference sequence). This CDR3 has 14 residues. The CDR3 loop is CASLTGSSYNEQFF. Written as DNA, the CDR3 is TGTGCCAGCCTTACAGGGAGCTCCTACAATGAGCAGTTCTTC.

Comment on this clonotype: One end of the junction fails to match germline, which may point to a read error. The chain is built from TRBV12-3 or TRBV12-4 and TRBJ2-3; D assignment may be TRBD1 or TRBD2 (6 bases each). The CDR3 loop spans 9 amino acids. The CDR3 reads CASGGPPEF. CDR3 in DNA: TGTGCCAGCGGGGGGCCCCCTGAGTTT.

For the CDR3, the DNA is TGCGCCAGCGCTAAGCGGGACACAGATACGCAGTATTTT. Its protein is CASAKRDTDTQYF. V is TRBV5-1 and J is TRBJ2-3; 7 nucleotides line up with TRBD2. The V gene end was trimmed by 7 bases and the J gene end by 2 bases; junction bases not matched to a gene: 4. The CDR3 is 13 amino acids. CDR1 is SGHRS and CDR2 is YFSETQ in the germline V gene.

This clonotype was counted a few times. The CDR3 here is CSARERGLKGDTGELFF. For the CDR3, the DNA is TGCAGTGCTAGAGAGCGCGGCCTAAAGGGGGACACCGGGGAGCTGTTTTTT. This rearrangement joins TRBV20-1 to TRBJ2-2, with D possibly matching TRBD1 (6 bases). The germline gives CDR1 DFQATT, CDR2 SNEGSKA (reference sequence). Trimming took off 0 bases at V and 3 bases at J, with 17 bases between the two ends. This CDR3 has 17 residues.